This TCR beta chain was profiled in a study of response to subunit inactivated influenza vaccine. From germline, CDR1 is KGHSH and CDR2 LQKENI. After removal of 5 bases from V and 2 bases from J, the junction contained 8 bases not matched to a gene. The CDR3 loop spans 16 amino acids. TCRdb recomputed calls from the RT-PCR reads with MiXCR, one row per CDR3 protein. The sample lists 450,000 to 600,000 distinct CDR3 sequences; under 9% were seen once. This clonotype was counted only a few times. V is TRBV18 and J is TRBJ1-4, with 7 bases lining up with TRBD1. This TCR was sampled from a man aged 45-69 years who received an inactivated influenza vaccine. Sequenced material: PBMCs from blood, taken around 2 years after vaccination. CDR3 residues: CASSSMTGSTNEKLFF. The CDR3 DNA is TGTGCCAGCTCATCTATGACAGGGAGCACTAATGAAAAACTGTTTTTT.